What follows is one TCR beta chain and its context. Its target is unknown. Naive CD45RA+ and memory CD45RA-negative subsets were split from CD4+ cells. Several immunoSEQ 96-well plates shared each subset's DNA, each plate a replicate. The table came from immunoSEQ multiplex PCR; TCRdb's copy has only in-frame clones and leaves some out. The table has under 2,500,000 clones, almost 96% seen once. Per the germline V gene, CDR1 is SGHDT and CDR2 is YYEEEE. The CDR3 runs 13 residues. V was trimmed by 4 bases and J by 7 bases, leaving 14 bases between them. This record comes from a study of shared clonotypes between healthy human individuals. Overall study: Participating donors consisted of a couple of women and a few men aged 18 to 49. Whole-study findings and limits: The study found about 5.1% of naive CD4 clonotypes shared across a handful of donors.

V is TRBV5-6 and J is TRBJ1-2; D is unresolved. The clonotype originates from a man aged 18 to 29 in good health. Material: naive CD4+ T cells sorted from blood. Regarding subset: CD45RA+ positively selected. The DNA for the CDR3 is TGTGCCAGCAGCCCGTCAGGAGGTCCTGGCTACACCTTC. It specifies CASSPSGGPGYTF.